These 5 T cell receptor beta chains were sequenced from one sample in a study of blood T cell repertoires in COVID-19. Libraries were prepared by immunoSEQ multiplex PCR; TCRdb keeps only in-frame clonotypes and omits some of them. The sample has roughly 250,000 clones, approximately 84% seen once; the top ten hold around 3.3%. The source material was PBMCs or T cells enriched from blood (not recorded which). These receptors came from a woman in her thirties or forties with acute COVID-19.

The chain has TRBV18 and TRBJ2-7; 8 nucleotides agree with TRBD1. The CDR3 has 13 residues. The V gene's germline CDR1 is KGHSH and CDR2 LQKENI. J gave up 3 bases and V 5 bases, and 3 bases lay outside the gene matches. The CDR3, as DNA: TGTGCCAGCTCAACAGGACAGGGCTACGAGCAGTACTTC. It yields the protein CASSTGQGYEQYF.

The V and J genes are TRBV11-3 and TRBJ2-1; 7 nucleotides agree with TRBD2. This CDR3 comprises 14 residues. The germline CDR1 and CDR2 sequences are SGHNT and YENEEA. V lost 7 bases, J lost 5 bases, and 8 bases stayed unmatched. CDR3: CASIRGVNDNEQFF. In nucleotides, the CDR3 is TGTGCCAGCATCCGGGGGGTCAATGACAATGAGCAGTTCTTC.

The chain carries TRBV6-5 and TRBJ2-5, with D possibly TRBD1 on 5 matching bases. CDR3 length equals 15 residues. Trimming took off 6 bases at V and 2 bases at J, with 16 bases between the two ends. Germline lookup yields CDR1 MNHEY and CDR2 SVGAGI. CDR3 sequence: CASSQGLMAQETQYF. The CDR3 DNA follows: TGTGCCAGCAGCCAGGGCTTGATGGCACAAGAGACCCAGTACTTC.

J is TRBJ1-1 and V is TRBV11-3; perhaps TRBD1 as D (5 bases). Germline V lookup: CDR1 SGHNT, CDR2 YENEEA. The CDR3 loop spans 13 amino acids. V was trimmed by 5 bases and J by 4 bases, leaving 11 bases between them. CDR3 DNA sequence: TGTGCCAGCAGCCAGGGATCGAGCACTGAAGCTTTCTTT. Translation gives CASSQGSSTEAFF. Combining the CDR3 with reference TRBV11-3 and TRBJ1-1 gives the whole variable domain EAGVVQSPRYKIIEKKQPVAFWCNPISGHNTLYWYLQNLGQGPELLIRYENEEAVDDSQLPKDRFSAERLKGVDSTLKIQPAELGDSAVYLCASSQGSSTEAFFGQGTRLTVV.

CDR3 DNA sequence: TGTGCCAGCAGCCTAGGGGTGTGGAATGAGCAGTTCTTC. Its translation is CASSLGVWNEQFF. The genes are TRBV5-6 and TRBJ2-1; tentative D call: TRBD1 (5 bases). Germline loops: CDR1 SGHDT, CDR2 YYEEEE. Trimming left V 4 bases short and J 7 bases short, with 12 bases between. The CDR3 extends over 13 amino acids.